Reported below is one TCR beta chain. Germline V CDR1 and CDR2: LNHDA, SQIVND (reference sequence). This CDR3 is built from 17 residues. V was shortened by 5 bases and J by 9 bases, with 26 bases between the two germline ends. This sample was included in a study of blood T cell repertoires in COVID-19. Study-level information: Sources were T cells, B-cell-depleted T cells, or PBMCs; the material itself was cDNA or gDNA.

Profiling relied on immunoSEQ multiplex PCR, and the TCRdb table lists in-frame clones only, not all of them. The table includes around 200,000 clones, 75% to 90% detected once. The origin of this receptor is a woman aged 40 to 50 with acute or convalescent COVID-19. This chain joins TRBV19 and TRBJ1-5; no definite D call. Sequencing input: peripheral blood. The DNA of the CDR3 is TGTGCCAGTAGTTCCATCCTATCCCCGGAGTTAGCCTCGCCCCAGCATTTT. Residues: CASSSILSPELASPQHF. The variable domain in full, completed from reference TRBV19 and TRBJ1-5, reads DGGITQSPKYLFRKEGQNVTLSCEQNLNHDAMYWYRQDPGQGLRLIYYSQIVNDFQKGDIAEGYSVSREKKESFPLTVTSAQKNPTAFYLCASSSILSPELASPQHFGDGTRLSIL.